The clone carrying this TCR beta chain was seen only once. The data stem from a study of T-cell reconstitution after alpha-beta-depleted transplantation in children. Preparation of the TCRbeta library used unique molecular identifiers. TCRdb re-derived calls from the PCR reads in MiXCR, one entry per CDR3 protein. The sample has some 490,000 distinct CDR3 sequences, under 15% seen once; the top ten hold less than 6.5%. From germline, CDR1 is SGHDT and CDR2 YYEEEE. V shed 4 bases and J shed 3 bases, with 13 bases lying between them. This CDR3 contains 14 residues. The V call is TRBV5-6, the J call TRBJ1-1; D not resolved. The sample was PBMCs from the stem cell graft donor, taken from the stem cell graft. The receptor was derived from a human donor who donated a stem cell graft to a child with combined immunodeficiency. The CDR3 spells CASSPDLADTEAFF. The DNA for the CDR3 is TGTGCCAGCAGCCCCGATCTCGCGGACACTGAAGCTTTCTTT.